The text below deals with one T cell receptor beta chain. The CDR3 extends over 14 amino acids. The germline gives CDR1 SGHRS, CDR2 YFSETQ. Losses at the gene ends were 0 bases for V and 2 bases for J; bases not matched to a gene: 0. This sample was included in a study of blood T cell repertoires in COVID-19. Whole-study context: The origin of the acute and convalescent COVID-19 samples was the United States, Italy and Spain. PBMCs, B-cell-depleted T cells, or T cells provided the cDNA or gDNA that made up the material.

Authors' methods: The authors estimated nucleated cell counts from reference gene primer amplification. Some clones are missing from TCRdb's copy, which holds only in-frame ones; the method was immunoSEQ multiplex PCR. The DNA was the basis for D and trimming; V, J and clone size are from that table. The data hold 55,000 to 85,000 clones, with approximately 85% observed a single time. This receptor was obtained from a human donor in a cohort sampled during active COVID-19. This chain uses TRBV5-1 with TRBJ2-7; 9 bases align to TRBD2. Sequencing was carried out using peripheral blood. DNA for the CDR3: TGCGCCAGCAGCTTGGCTAGCGGGGCCTACGAGCAGTACTTC. Protein product: CASSLASGAYEQYF.